The clone carrying this T cell receptor (beta chain) was recorded only once. This entry belongs to a study of OX40 agonist ivuxolimab in advanced cancers. Study in general: With a range of roughly 20 to 85, age averaged approximately 60 years, and 75% to 90% were male.

Assay: immunoSEQ multiplex PCR; the TCRdb copy retains only in-frame clones and omits some. The table shows approximately 50,000 clones, with roughly 85% occurring only once. The CDR3 has 15 amino acids. CDR1 is SGHKS and CDR2 is YYEKEE in the germline V gene (reference sequence). J lost 4 bases, V lost 0 bases, and 3 bases had no gene match. This rearrangement joins TRBV5-5 to TRBJ1-4; 7 bases are a match to TRBD1. This TCR was sampled from an adult with an advanced solid tumor such as melanoma, head and neck, liver or kidney cancer. This material consisted of CD4+ or CD8+ T cells sorted from blood, taken in a trial of the OX40 agonist ivuxolimab. The CDR3 loop reads CASSLDRGGNEKLFF. The CDR3 nucleotides are TGTGCCAGCAGCTTGGACAGGGGAGGTAATGAAAAACTGTTTTTT.